This paragraph covers one T cell receptor beta chain sequence. Its antigen is unknown. No much larger clone exists at a distance of one base, and base qualities are not known. In the same sample, other DNA sequences code for this CDR3. The data originate from a study of control samples from healthy donors and cancer patients (dated by TCRdb to about 2020). CDR1 KGHSH and CDR2 LQKENI are derived from the germline V gene. The CDR3 goes from the cysteine to the phenylalanine over 11 residues. Of the read, only the CDR3 DNA is kept; its 33 bases are in frame from base 1. The trim is 1 base for V and 5 bases for J, with a gap of 2 bases between the germline ends. Receptors were amplified or captured by the immunoSEQ multiplex PCR assay. This immuneACCESS table, as held by TCRdb, lists in-frame sequences with V and J called but not all clones. Of the missing ones, under half trace to an unresolved V gene in checked studies; the others have no known cause. The sample has tens of thousands of clones on record, 87% of them singletons. The biggest ten clones account for about 13% of the sample.

Sequencing used PBMCs. The receptor was isolated from a woman aged 55-70 years with lung cancer. This sequence uses TRBV18 and TRBJ2-5; no D gene can be assigned with confidence. The CDR3 corresponds to CASSPRETQYF. The sequenced DNA is TGTGCCAGCTCACCACGGGAGACCCAGTACTTC. The reference TRBV18 and TRBJ2-5 proteins fill in what lies around the CDR3, so the full variable domain reads NAGVMQNPRHLVRRRGQEARLRCSPMKGHSHVYWYRQLPEEGLKFMVYLQKENIIDESGMPKERFSAEFPKEGPSILRIQQVVRGDSAAYFCASSPRETQYFGPGTRLLVL.